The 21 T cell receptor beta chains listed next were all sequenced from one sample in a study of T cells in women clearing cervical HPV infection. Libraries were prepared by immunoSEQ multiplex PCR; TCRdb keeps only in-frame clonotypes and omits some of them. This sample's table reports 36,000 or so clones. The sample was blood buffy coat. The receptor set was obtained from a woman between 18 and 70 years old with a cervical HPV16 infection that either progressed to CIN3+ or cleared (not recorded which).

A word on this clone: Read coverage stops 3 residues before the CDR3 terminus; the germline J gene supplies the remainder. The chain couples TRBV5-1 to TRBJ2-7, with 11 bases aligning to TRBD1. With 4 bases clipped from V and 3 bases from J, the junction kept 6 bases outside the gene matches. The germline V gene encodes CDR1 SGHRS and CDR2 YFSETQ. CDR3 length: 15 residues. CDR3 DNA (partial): TGCGCCAGCAGCGGCGGGACAGGGGGAGGCTACGAG. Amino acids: CASSGGTGGGYE. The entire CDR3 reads CASSGGTGGGYEQYF.

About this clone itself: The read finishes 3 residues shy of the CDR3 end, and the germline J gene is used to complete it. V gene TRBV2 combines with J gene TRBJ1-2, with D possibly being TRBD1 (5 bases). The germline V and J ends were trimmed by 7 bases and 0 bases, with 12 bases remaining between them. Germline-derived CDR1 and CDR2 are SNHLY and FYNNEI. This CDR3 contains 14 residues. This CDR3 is CASTPQTANYGYTF. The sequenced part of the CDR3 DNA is TGTGCCAGCACCCCCCAGACAGCTAACTATGGC.

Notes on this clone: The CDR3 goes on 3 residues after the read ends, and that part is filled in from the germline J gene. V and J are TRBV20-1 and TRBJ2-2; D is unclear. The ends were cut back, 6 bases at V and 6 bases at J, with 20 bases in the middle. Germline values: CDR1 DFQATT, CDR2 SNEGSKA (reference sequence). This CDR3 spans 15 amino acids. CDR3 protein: CSAAGGAGPSGELFF. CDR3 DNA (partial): TGCAGTGCCGCCGGTGGTGCAGGTCCTTCCGGGGAG.

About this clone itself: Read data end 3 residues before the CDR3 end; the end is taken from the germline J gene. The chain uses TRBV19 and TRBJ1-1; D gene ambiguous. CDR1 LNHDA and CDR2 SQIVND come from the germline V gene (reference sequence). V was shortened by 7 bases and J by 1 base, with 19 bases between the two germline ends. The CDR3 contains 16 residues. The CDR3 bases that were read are TGTGCCAGTACCCCCAAGGCCCGTGGTTGGAACACTGAA. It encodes CASTPKARGWNTE. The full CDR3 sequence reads CASTPKARGWNTEAFF.

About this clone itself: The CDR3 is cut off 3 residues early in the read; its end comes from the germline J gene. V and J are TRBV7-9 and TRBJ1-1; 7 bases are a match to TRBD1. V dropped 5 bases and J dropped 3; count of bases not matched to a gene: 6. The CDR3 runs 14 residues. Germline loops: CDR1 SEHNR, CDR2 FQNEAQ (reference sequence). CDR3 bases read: TGTGCCAGCAGCACCCAGGGGGGCCACACTGAA. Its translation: CASSTQGGHTE. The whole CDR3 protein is CASSTQGGHTEAFF.

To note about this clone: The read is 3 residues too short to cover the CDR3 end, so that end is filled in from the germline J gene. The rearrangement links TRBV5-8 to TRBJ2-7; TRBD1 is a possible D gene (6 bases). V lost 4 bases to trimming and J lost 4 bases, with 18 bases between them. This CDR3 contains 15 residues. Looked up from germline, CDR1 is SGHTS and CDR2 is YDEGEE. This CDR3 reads CASSLGPGVSYEQYF. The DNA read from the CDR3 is TGTGCCAGCAGCCTAGGGCCAGGGGTATCTTACGAG.

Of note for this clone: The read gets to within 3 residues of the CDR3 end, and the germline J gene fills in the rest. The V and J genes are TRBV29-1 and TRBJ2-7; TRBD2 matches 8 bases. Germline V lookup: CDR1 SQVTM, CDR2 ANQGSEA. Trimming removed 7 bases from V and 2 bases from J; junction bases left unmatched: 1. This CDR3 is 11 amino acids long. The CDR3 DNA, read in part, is TGCAGCGCAGCGGGGGCCTACGAG. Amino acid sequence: CSAAGAYE. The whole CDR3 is CSAAGAYEQYF.

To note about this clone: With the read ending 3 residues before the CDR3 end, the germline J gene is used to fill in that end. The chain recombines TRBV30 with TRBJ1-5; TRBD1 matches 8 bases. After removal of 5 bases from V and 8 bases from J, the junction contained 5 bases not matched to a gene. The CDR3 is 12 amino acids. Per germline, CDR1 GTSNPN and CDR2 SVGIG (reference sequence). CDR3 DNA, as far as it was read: TGTGCCTGGGGACAGGGTAGTGAGCCC. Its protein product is CAWGQGSEP. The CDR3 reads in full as CAWGQGSEPQHF.

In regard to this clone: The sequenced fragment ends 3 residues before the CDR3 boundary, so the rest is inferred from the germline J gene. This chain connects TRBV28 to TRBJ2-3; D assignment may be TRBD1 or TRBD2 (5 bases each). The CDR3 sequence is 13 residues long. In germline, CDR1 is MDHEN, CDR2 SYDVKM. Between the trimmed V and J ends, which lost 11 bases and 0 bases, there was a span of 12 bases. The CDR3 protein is CAVRGSSTDTQYF. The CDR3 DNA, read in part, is TGTGCCGTGAGGGGATCGAGCACAGATACG.

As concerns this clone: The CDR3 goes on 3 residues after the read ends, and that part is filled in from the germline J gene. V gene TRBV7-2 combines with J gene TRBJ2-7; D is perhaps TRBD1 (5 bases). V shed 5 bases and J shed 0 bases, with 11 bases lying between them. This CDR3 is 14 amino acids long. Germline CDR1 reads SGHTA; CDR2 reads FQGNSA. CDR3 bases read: TGTGCCAGCAGCCAGCAAGGGGTCTCCTACGAG. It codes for CASSQQGVSYE. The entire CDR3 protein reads CASSQQGVSYEQYF. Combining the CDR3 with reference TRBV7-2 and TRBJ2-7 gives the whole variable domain GAGVSQSPSNKVTEKGKDVELRCDPISGHTALYWYRQSLGQGLEFLIYFQGNSAPDKSGLPSDRFSAERTGGSVSTLTIQRTQQEDSAVYLCASSQQGVSYEQYFGPGTRLTVT.

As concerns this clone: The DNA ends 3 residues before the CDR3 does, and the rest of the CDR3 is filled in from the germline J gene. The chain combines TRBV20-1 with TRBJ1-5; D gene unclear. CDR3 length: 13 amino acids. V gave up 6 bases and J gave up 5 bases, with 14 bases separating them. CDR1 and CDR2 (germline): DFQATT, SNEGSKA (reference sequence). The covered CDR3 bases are TGCAGTGCCGTTAGAGGGCTGGATCAGCCC. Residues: CSAVRGLDQP. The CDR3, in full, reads CSAVRGLDQPQHF.

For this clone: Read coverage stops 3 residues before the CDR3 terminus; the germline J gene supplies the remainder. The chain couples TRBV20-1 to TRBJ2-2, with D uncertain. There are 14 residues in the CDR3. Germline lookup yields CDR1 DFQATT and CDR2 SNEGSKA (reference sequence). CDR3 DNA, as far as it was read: TGCAGTGCTAGAGGTCACGGCAACTATGAAAAG. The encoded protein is CSARGHGNYEK. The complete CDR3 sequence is CSARGHGNYEKLFF.

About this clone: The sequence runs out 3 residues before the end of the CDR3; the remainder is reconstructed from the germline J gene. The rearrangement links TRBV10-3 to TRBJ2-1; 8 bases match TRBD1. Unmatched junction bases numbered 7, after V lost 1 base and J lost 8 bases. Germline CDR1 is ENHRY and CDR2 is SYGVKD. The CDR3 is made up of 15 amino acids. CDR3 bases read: TGTGCCATCAGTGAGTTCGCAGGGGGCATGGATGAG. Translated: CAISEFAGGMDE. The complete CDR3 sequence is CAISEFAGGMDEQFF.

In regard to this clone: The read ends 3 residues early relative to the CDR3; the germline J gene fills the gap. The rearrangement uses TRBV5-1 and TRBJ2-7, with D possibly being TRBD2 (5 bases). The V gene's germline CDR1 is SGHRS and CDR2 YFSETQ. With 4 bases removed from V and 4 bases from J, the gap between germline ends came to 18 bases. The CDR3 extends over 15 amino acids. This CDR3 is CASSEKHSGRYEQYF. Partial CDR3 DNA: TGCGCCAGCAGCGAAAAACACAGCGGCAGGTACGAG.

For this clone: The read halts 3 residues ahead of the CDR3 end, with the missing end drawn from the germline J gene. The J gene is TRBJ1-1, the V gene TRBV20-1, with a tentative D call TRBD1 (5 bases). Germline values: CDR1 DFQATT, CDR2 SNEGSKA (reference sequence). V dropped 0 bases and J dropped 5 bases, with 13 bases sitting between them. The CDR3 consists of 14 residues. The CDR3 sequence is CSARDGSQGTEAFF. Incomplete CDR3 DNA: TGCAGTGCTAGAGATGGGTCCCAGGGAACTGAA.

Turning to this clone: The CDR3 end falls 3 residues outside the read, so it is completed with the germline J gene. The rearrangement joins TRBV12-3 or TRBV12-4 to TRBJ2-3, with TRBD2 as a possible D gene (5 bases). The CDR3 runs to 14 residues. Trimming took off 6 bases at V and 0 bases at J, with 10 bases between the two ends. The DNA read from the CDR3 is TGTGCCAGCAGGGCACGGGGAAGCACAGATACG. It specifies CASRARGSTDT. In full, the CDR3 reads CASRARGSTDTQYF.

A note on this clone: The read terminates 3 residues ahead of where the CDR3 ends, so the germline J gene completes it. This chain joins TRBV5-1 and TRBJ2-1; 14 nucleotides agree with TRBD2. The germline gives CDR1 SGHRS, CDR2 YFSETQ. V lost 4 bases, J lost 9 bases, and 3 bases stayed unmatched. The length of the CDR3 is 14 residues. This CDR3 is CASSEGLAGVEQFF. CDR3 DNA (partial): TGCGCCAGCAGCGAGGGACTAGCGGGGGTTGAG.

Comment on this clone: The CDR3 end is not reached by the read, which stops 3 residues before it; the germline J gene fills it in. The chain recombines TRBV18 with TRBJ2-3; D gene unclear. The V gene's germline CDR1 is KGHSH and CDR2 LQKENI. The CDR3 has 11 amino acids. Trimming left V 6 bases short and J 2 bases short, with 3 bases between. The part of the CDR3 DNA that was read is TGTGCCAGCTCTTACACAGATACG. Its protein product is CASSYTDT. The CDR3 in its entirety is CASSYTDTQYF.

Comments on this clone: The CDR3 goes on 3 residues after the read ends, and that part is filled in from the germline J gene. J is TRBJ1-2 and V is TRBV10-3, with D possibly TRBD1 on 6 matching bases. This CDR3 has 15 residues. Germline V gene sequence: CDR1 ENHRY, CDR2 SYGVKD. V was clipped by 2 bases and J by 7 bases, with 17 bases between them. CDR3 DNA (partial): TGTGCCATCAGTGAGGGCGGGGTTGCGGGGGCTGGC. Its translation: CAISEGGVAGAG. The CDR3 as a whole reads CAISEGGVAGAGYTF.

The CDR3 sequence is CASSEDGQGGEQFF. The DNA read from the CDR3 is TGTGCCAGCAGTGAAGACGGACAGGGCGGTGAG. The chain carries TRBV6-1 and TRBJ2-1, with 8 bases identical to TRBD1. The read ends 3 residues shy of where the CDR3 ends; the end is completed using the germline J gene. This CDR3 spans 14 amino acids. Trimming at V came to 1 base and at J to 9 bases, leaving 5 bases not matched to a gene. Germline CDR1 reads MNHNS; CDR2 reads SASEGT.

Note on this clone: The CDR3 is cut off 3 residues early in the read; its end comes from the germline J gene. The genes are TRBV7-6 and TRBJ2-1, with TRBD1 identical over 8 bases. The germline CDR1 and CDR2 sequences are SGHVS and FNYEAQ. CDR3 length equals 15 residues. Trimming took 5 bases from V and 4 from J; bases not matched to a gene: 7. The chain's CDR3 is CASSIGQGGYNEQFF. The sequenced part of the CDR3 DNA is TGTGCCAGCAGCATTGGACAGGGAGGTTACAATGAG. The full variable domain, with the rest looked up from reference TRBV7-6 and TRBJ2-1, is GAGVSQSPRYKVTKRGQDVALRCDPISGHVSLYWYRQALGQGPEFLTYFNYEAQQDKSGLPNDRFSAERPEGSISTLTIQRTEQRDSAMYRCASSIGQGGYNEQFFGPGTRLTVL.